A single sample gave rise to the 5 T cell receptor beta chains below, sequenced in a study of blood T cells in healthy people across ages. A J-beta primer mix and a sample-barcoded 5' primer were used in a second PCR of roughly 6 to 12 cycles. One entry per CDR3 protein results from TCRdb running MiXCR on the 5' RACE reads. The data contain 700,000 to 1,000,000 distinct CDR3 sequences, around two fifths of them singletons. Sequenced input: blood. These receptors were collected from a man between 60 and 75 years old in good health.

This clonotype was recorded once. The junction departs from germline at one end; a sequencing error may be responsible. The genes are TRBV9 and TRBJ2-6, with a possible D match to TRBD1 (5 bases). Germline CDR1 is SGDLS and CDR2 is YYNGEE. This CDR3 is built from 16 residues. The CDR3 coding sequence is TGTGCCAGCAACCACGGGTGGGGATCTGGGGCCGACGTCCTGACTTTC. Amino acids: CASNHGWGSGADVLTF.

The genes are TRBV3-1 and TRBJ2-7, with 8 bases lining up with TRBD2. Trimming took 4 bases from V and 7 from J; bases not matched to a gene: 15. Germline V gene data show CDR1 as LGHDT and CDR2 as YNNKEL (reference sequence). The CDR3 is 16 residues long. The CDR3 region has the DNA TGTGCCAGCAGCCCTGCTCTCGGGGGGGCCTACAATGAGCAGTACTTC. This translates into CASSPALGGAYNEQYF.

This clonotype was seen more than once but under ten times. It may be a read error: a sequence one base away is much more abundant. The rearrangement uses TRBV6-2 or TRBV6-3 and TRBJ2-1, with 7 bases matching TRBD1. The CDR3 consists of 12 residues. Germline V CDR1 and CDR2: MNHEY, SVGEGT. The J segment lost 9 bases and the V segment lost 6 bases, leaving 5 bases of the junction unmatched. In DNA, the CDR3 is TGTGCCAGCAGGCAGCACAGGGGTGAGCAGTTCTTC. Translating gives CASRQHRGEQFF.

The rearrangement joins TRBV20-1 to TRBJ2-3; 9 nucleotides agree with TRBD2. The CDR3 spans 15 residues. V dropped 5 bases and J dropped 7; count of bases not matched to a gene: 13. Germline CDR1 is DFQATT and CDR2 is SNEGSKA (reference sequence). The CDR3 loop is CSASNSGGGGNTQYF. The CDR3 coding sequence is TGCAGTGCTTCTAATAGCGGGGGTGGCGGGAATACGCAGTATTTT.

The V gene is TRBV7-9, the J gene TRBJ1-2; no reliable D call. Trimming left V 0 bases short and J 10 bases short, with 21 bases between. This CDR3 region has 16 residues. In germline, CDR1 is SEHNR, CDR2 FQNEAQ (reference sequence). The CDR3 region is CASSLAAGPSVVPYTF. CDR3 DNA: TGTGCCAGCAGCTTAGCGGCGGGCCCCTCCGTCGTCCCCTACACCTTC.